The 17 T cell receptor beta chains in this list originate from one sample, sequenced in a study of control samples from healthy donors and cancer patients. Sequenced by immunoSEQ multiplex PCR; TCRdb stores in-frame clones only, minus some. The sample records roughly 73,000 clones, under 90% being singletons. Source material: blood. Source of these receptors: a man in his fifties or sixties in good health.

The chain employs TRBV19 and TRBJ2-1, with 8 bases identical to TRBD2. The germline V gene encodes CDR1 LNHDA and CDR2 SQIVND (reference sequence). The CDR3 is 15 amino acids. V lost 7 bases to trimming and J lost 1 base; unmatched junction nucleotides: 6. Here the CDR3 reads CASKPTSGSYNEQFF. For the CDR3, the DNA is TGTGCCAGTAAACCCACTAGCGGTTCCTACAATGAGCAGTTCTTC. Full variable domain (rest looked up from reference TRBV19 and TRBJ2-1): DGGITQSPKYLFRKEGQNVTLSCEQNLNHDAMYWYRQDPGQGLRLIYYSQIVNDFQKGDIAEGYSVSREKKESFPLTVTSAQKNPTAFYLCASKPTSGSYNEQFFGPGTRLTVL.

V and J are TRBV29-1 and TRBJ1-4; TRBD1 matches 10 bases. V lost 7 bases to trimming and J lost 7 bases; unmatched junction nucleotides: 9. CDR1 and CDR2 from the germline V gene are SQVTM and ANQGSEA. The CDR3 contains 14 residues. In DNA, the CDR3 is TGCAGCGCCCGGACAGGGGGGGAGAGTGAAAAACTGTTTTTT. This codes for CSARTGGESEKLFF.

The chain employs TRBV7-3 and TRBJ2-3; 10 nucleotides agree with TRBD2. The CDR3 runs 16 residues. The V gene's germline CDR1 is SGHTA and CDR2 FQGTGA. Trimming at V came to 4 bases and at J to 4 bases, leaving 8 bases not matched to a gene. The CDR3 region is CASSSSGRARSDTQYF. The CDR3 nucleotides read TGTGCCAGCAGCTCAAGCGGGAGGGCCCGGTCAGATACGCAGTATTTT. The variable domain in full, with the rest retrieved from reference TRBV7-3 and TRBJ2-3, is GAGVSQTPSNKVTEKGKYVELRCDPISGHTALYWYRQSLGQGPEFLIYFQGTGAADDSGLPNDRFFAVRPEGSVSTLKIQRTERGDSAVYLCASSSSGRARSDTQYFGPGTRLTVL.

The chain combines TRBV5-4 with TRBJ2-2; 10 bases map to TRBD1. V gave up 4 bases and J gave up 4 bases; unmatched junction bases: 4. The CDR3 totals 15 residues. Germline assignment: CDR1 SGHNT and CDR2 YYREEE (reference sequence). CDR3 protein: CASSRQGALTGELFF. The CDR3 coding sequence is TGTGCCAGCAGCCGACAGGGGGCGCTCACCGGGGAGCTGTTTTTT.

This chain joins TRBV12-5 and TRBJ2-1; D is possibly TRBD1 or TRBD2 (5 bases each). Deletions cut 5 bases from V and 0 bases from J, with 11 bases between. Germline V gives CDR1 LGHNT, CDR2 FRNRAP. The CDR3 is 15 residues long. CDR3 amino acids: CASGGGQRSYNEQFF. The CDR3, as DNA: TGTGCTAGTGGTGGGGGTCAACGCTCCTACAATGAGCAGTTCTTC. Full variable domain (remainder filled in from reference TRBV12-5 and TRBJ2-1): DARVTQTPRHKVTEMGQEVTMRCQPILGHNTVFWYRQTMMQGLELLAYFRNRAPLDDSGMPKDRFSAEMPDATLATLKIQPSEPRDSAVYFCASGGGQRSYNEQFFGPGTRLTVL.

J is TRBJ2-2 and V is TRBV9; D not resolved. This CDR3 has 14 amino acids. The germline V gene has CDR1 SGDLS and CDR2 YYNGEE. Trimming removed 3 bases from V and 2 bases from J, with 8 bases in between. This CDR3 is CASSEGGNTGELFF. The CDR3 coding sequence is TGTGCCAGCAGCGAAGGCGGAAACACCGGGGAGCTGTTTTTT.

The rearrangement uses TRBV5-6 and TRBJ2-2; 12 bases fit TRBD1. Germline trimming cut 4 bases from V and 3 bases from J; bases unmatched to any gene: 4. Germline V gives CDR1 SGHDT, CDR2 YYEEEE. The length of the CDR3 is 16 residues. CDR3 protein: CASSPGDRGHTGELFF. CDR3 nucleotide sequence: TGTGCCAGCAGCCCTGGGGACAGGGGGCACACCGGGGAGCTGTTTTTT.

The CDR3 nucleotides read TGTGCCAGCAGCCAAGGGTGGGAAGAGACCCAGTACTTC. This gives the protein CASSQGWEETQYF. This sequence joins TRBV7-3 and TRBJ2-5; D not resolved. Trimming removed 5 bases from V and 3 bases from J, with 10 bases in between. This CDR3 contains 13 residues. The germline CDR1 and CDR2 sequences are SGHTA and FQGTGA. The whole variable domain, remainder taken from reference TRBV7-3 and TRBJ2-5, is GAGVSQTPSNKVTEKGKYVELRCDPISGHTALYWYRQSLGQGPEFLIYFQGTGAADDSGLPNDRFFAVRPEGSVSTLKIQRTERGDSAVYLCASSQGWEETQYFGPGTRLLVL.

This chain uses TRBV25-1 with TRBJ2-2; 7 bases match TRBD1. Germline CDR1 reads MGHDK; CDR2 reads SYGVNS. V lost 5 bases, J lost 5 bases, and 5 bases stayed unmatched. The CDR3 sequence is 14 residues long. CDR3 coding DNA: TGTGCCAGCAGTCACAGGGGTGGGACCGGGGAGCTGTTTTTT. It codes for CASSHRGGTGELFF.

The V and J genes are TRBV7-9 and TRBJ1-1; D is undetermined. The ends were cut back, 2 bases at V and 4 bases at J, with 23 bases in the middle. This CDR3 is built from 18 residues. The germline V gene has CDR1 SEHNR and CDR2 FQNEAQ (reference sequence). CDR3: CASSLYLNTRRTGTEAFF. The DNA for the CDR3 is TGTGCCAGCAGCTTATATCTCAACACTAGACGGACGGGCACTGAAGCTTTCTTT.

The CDR3 loop is CASSPLAGGLPGRKGELFF. As DNA, the CDR3 is TGCGCCAGCAGCCCACTAGCGGGGGGGCTGCCTGGTCGGAAAGGGGAGCTGTTTTTT. V gene TRBV5-1 combines with J gene TRBJ2-2; 13 bases are a match to TRBD2. The CDR3 covers 19 residues. Trimming took 4 bases from V and 8 from J; bases not matched to a gene: 17. CDR1 and CDR2 (germline): SGHRS, YFSETQ.

The chain combines TRBV7-6 with TRBJ2-5; possible D gene TRBD2, 5 bases. V gave up 8 bases and J gave up 1 base, with 14 bases separating them. This CDR3 spans 14 amino acids. In germline, CDR1 is SGHVS, CDR2 FNYEAQ. In nucleotides, the CDR3 is TGTGCCAGCGGACTTCAGATCGCCCAAGAGACCCAGTACTTC. Translation gives CASGLQIAQETQYF.

The V call is TRBV9, the J call TRBJ1-2, with D possibly matching TRBD1 (6 bases). This CDR3 spans 16 amino acids. Per germline, CDR1 SGDLS and CDR2 YYNGEE. V lost 0 bases to trimming and J lost 4 bases, with 16 bases between them. CDR3: CASSVGGTTLGYGYTF. CDR3 in DNA: TGTGCCAGCAGCGTAGGGGGGACAACTCTCGGCTATGGCTACACCTTC.

The rearrangement uses TRBV18 and TRBJ2-5, with a possible D match to TRBD2 (6 bases). V dropped 5 bases and J dropped 2 bases, with 9 bases sitting between them. The CDR3 sequence is 13 residues long. CDR1 is KGHSH, CDR2 LQKENI, per germline. The CDR3 loop is CASSWRGQETQYF. In DNA form, the CDR3 reads TGTGCCAGCTCATGGAGGGGACAAGAGACCCAGTACTTC.

The chain is built from TRBV19 and TRBJ1-2; a weak D match, TRBD1 (6 bases). The CDR3 is 13 residues long. CDR1 and CDR2 (germline): LNHDA, SQIVND (reference sequence). V dropped 4 bases and J dropped 8 bases, with 14 bases sitting between them. CDR3 nucleotides: TGTGCCAGTAGTACGGGACACGGGGAGGGCTACACCTTC. Its translation: CASSTGHGEGYTF.

The chain combines TRBV2 with TRBJ2-1, with unresolved D. V lost 5 bases and J lost 4, with 18 bases in between. Germline CDR1 and CDR2: SNHLY and FYNNEI. This CDR3 is built from 16 residues. Written as DNA, the CDR3 is TGTGCCAGCAGTACCACCCAGTTATTGGGGTACAATGAGCAGTTCTTC. It is translated as CASSTTQLLGYNEQFF.

The chain combines TRBV4-2 with TRBJ2-2; 9 bases match TRBD2. Per the germline V gene, CDR1 is LGHNA and CDR2 is YNFKEQ. The V gene end was trimmed by 0 bases and the J gene end by 5 bases; junction bases not matched to a gene: 7. CDR3 length: 17 residues. CDR3 in amino acids: CASSQDGGSGRTGELFF. CDR3 bases: TGTGCCAGCAGCCAAGATGGTGGTAGCGGGAGAACCGGGGAGCTGTTTTTT.